In this sample, the clone carrying this T cell receptor (beta chain) turned up a few times. The antigen is not known. CDR3 length: 12 residues. Germline CDR1 DFQATT, CDR2 SNEGSKA (reference sequence). V lost 3 bases and J lost 4, with 9 bases in between. Unique molecular identifiers tagged individual cDNA molecules. TCRdb reanalysed the 5' RACE reads using MiXCR and keeps one entry per CDR3 protein. The sample lists approximately 60,000 distinct CDR3 sequences; 8% to 9% were seen once. This specimen comes from a study of early T cells in non-severe SARS-CoV-2 infection. Overall study results and limits: Lookups in VDJdb leaned toward anti-spike CD8 responses and missed private and CD4 specificities.

The clonotype originates from an adult who was a healthcare worker with PCR-confirmed SARS-CoV-2 infection or an uninfected control (not recorded which). This chain uses TRBV20-1 with TRBJ1-1; tentatively, D is TRBD1 (5 bases). The sequencing here drew on whole blood, taken at baseline. The CDR3 loop is CSARGVVTEAFF. The CDR3 nucleotides read TGCAGTGCTAGGGGGGTGGTCACTGAAGCTTTCTTT.